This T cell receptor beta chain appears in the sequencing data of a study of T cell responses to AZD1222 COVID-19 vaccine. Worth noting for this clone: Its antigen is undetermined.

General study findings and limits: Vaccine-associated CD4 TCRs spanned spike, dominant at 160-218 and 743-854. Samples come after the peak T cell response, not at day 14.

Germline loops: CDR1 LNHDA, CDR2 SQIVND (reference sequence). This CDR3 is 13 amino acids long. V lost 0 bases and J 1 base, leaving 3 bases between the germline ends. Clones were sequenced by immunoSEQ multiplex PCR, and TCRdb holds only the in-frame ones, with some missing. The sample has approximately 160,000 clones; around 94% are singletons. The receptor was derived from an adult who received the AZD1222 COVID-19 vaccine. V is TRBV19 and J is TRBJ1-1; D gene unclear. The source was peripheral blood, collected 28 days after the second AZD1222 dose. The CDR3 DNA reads TGTGCCAGTAGTATAGATGAGAACACTGAAGCTTTCTTT. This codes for CASSIDENTEAFF.